Listed here are 10 T cell receptor beta chains from one sample, sequenced in a study of vaccination and CD4 T cells after COVID-19. TCRdb reanalysed the PCR reads using MiXCR and keeps one entry per CDR3 protein. The sample contains 30,000 or so distinct CDR3 sequences, roughly 50% of which appear only once. Time point indicated: late sampling 161 to 241 days after vaccination in three convalescent patients. Sequences were derived from CD4+ T cells from blood, sampled about 7 months after SARS-CoV-2 vaccination. The receptors were gathered from a human donor who had recovered from COVID-19.

This clonotype was found once. This rearrangement joins TRBV6-1 to TRBJ2-6; 9 nucleotides line up with TRBD1. Germline values: CDR1 MNHNS, CDR2 SASEGT. V shed 4 bases, J shed 0 bases, and the junction held 4 bases outside the gene matches. CDR3 length equals 17 residues. CDR3 region: CASSGDRVDSGANVLTF. As DNA, the CDR3 is TGTGCCAGCAGTGGGGACAGGGTTGACTCTGGGGCCAACGTCCTGACTTTC.

The V and J genes are TRBV20-1 and TRBJ2-1; perhaps TRBD2 as D (5 bases). The length of the CDR3 is 16 residues. V gave up 0 bases and J gave up 1 base, with 13 bases separating them. Germline values: CDR1 DFQATT, CDR2 SNEGSKA (reference sequence). CDR3 coding DNA: TGCAGTGCTAGAGACCCCAGCGGTAGTTCCTACAATGAGCAGTTCTTC. Its translation: CSARDPSGSSYNEQFF.

This clonotype was seen just once. J is TRBJ2-1 and V is TRBV20-1; 9 bases agree with TRBD1. Losses at the gene ends were 6 bases for V and 10 bases for J; bases not matched to a gene: 13. Germline values: CDR1 DFQATT, CDR2 SNEGSKA (reference sequence). The CDR3 runs to 14 residues. The CDR3 coding sequence is TGCAGTGCGAAAGCGGGACAGGGTAGCACCGAGCAGTTCTTC. This gives the protein CSAKAGQGSTEQFF.

This chain links TRBV4-2 with TRBJ1-1; TRBD1 aligns across 8 bases. J was trimmed by 3 bases and V by 8 bases; bases with no gene match: 5. The V gene's germline CDR1 is LGHNA and CDR2 YNFKEQ. The CDR3 is made up of 13 amino acids. CDR3 amino acids: CASVAGGYTEAFF. For the CDR3, the DNA is TGTGCCAGCGTAGCAGGGGGCTACACTGAAGCTTTCTTT.

The DNA of the CDR3 is TGTGCCAGCAGCGGTCCACCGATGGCGGGAGTCGGGGAGACCCAGTACTTC. Protein product: CASSGPPMAGVGETQYF. The J gene is TRBJ2-5, the V gene TRBV7-8; TRBD2 aligns across 7 bases. The CDR3 extends over 17 amino acids. In germline, CDR1 is SGHVS, CDR2 FQNEAQ. The V and J ends lost 5 bases and 5 bases, in that order; junction bases with no gene match: 17.

This clonotype was counted a few times. This chain links TRBV6-1 with TRBJ2-1; 7 nucleotides match TRBD2. The CDR3 is 14 residues long. Trimming at V came to 0 bases and at J to 8 bases, leaving 4 bases not matched to a gene. The germline gives CDR1 MNHNS, CDR2 SASEGT. CDR3: CASSEAGAGDEQFF. The CDR3 DNA sequence: TGTGCCAGCAGTGAAGCGGGCGCGGGGGATGAGCAGTTCTTC.

This chain joins TRBV6-5 and TRBJ2-1; no firm D call. This CDR3 spans 14 amino acids. Germline V gene sequence: CDR1 MNHEY, CDR2 SVGAGI. V lost 0 bases and J lost 5, with 8 bases in between. The CDR3 DNA reads as TGTGCCAGCAGTTACTCATTCCTGGACAATGAGCAGTTCTTC. Protein product: CASSYSFLDNEQFF.

Only a few counts were recorded for this clonotype. The chain recombines TRBV6-1 with TRBJ1-1; D gene unclear. Trimming removed 6 bases from V and 2 bases from J, with 10 bases in between. This CDR3 is 13 amino acids long. Germline values: CDR1 MNHNS, CDR2 SASEGT. The CDR3 DNA reads as TGTGCCAGCAGGGAGGACGGAAACACTGAAGCTTTCTTT. It codes for CASREDGNTEAFF.

This clonotype was counted only a few times. The chain carries TRBV7-9 and TRBJ2-3, with TRBD2 matching over 8 bases. V shed 4 bases and J 1 base; nucleotides not matched to a gene: 7. The CDR3 is 16 residues long. Germline values: CDR1 SEHNR, CDR2 FQNEAQ (reference sequence). The CDR3 spells CASSYPSGGGTDTQYF. DNA of the CDR3: TGTGCCAGCAGCTACCCCTCGGGGGGGGGCACAGATACGCAGTATTTT.

V gene TRBV4-1 combines with J gene TRBJ2-3; perhaps D is TRBD1 or TRBD2 (5 bases each). This CDR3 is built from 15 residues. Trimming cost V 5 bases and J 6 bases, with 18 bases left between them. CDR1 and CDR2 (germline): MGHRA, YSYEKL. CDR3 DNA sequence: TGCGCCAGCAGCACACATCGGGACCCAAGCGATACGCAGTATTTT. Its protein is CASSTHRDPSDTQYF.